Each of the 21 T cell receptor beta chains below was sequenced from the same sample in a study of blood T cell repertoires in COVID-19. The protocol was immunoSEQ multiplex PCR, while the TCRdb copy is restricted to in-frame clones and leaves out a portion. The sample lists around 300,000 clones; about 85% were seen once. Sequences were obtained from PBMCs or T cells enriched from blood (not recorded which). Receptors were obtained from a woman aged 50 to 60 who had recovered from COVID-19.

This clone has only a few counts. This chain links TRBV28 with TRBJ1-6; no firm D call. This CDR3 contains 14 residues. Deletions cut 6 bases from V and 9 bases from J, with 15 bases between. The germline V gene has CDR1 MDHEN and CDR2 SYDVKM. CDR3 sequence reads: CASSLDGVSSPLHF. CDR3 nucleotides: TGTGCCAGCAGCCTGGACGGGGTGAGTTCACCCCTCCACTTT.

The chain recombines TRBV7-9 with TRBJ2-1; 9 bases fit TRBD1. Per germline, CDR1 SEHNR and CDR2 FQNEAQ (reference sequence). CDR3 length: 16 amino acids. With V trimmed by 0 bases and J by 5 bases, 5 bases remained unmatched. This CDR3 is CASSLARGQGHNEQFF. The CDR3 DNA follows: TGTGCCAGCAGCTTAGCGCGGGGACAGGGCCACAATGAGCAGTTCTTC.

The chain uses TRBV19 and TRBJ2-3; the match to TRBD2 covers 9 bases. Germline-derived CDR1 and CDR2 are LNHDA and SQIVND (reference sequence). The CDR3 spans 15 residues. The J segment lost 2 bases and the V segment lost 7 bases, leaving 7 bases of the junction unmatched. For the CDR3, the DNA is TGTGCCAGTACTAATATAGCGGGGGCCACAGATACGCAGTATTTT. Translation gives CASTNIAGATDTQYF.

V is TRBV9 and J is TRBJ2-1; D perhaps matches TRBD1 (7 bases). Germline V gives CDR1 SGDLS, CDR2 YYNGEE. V was shortened by 0 bases and J by 8 bases, with 15 bases between the two germline ends. CDR3 length: 15 amino acids. As DNA, the CDR3 is TGTGCCAGCAGCGTAGCCCACGCAGGGGGGCATGAGCAGTTCTTC. Amino acid sequence: CASSVAHAGGHEQFF.

CDR3 DNA: TGTGCCAGCAGCGCCGGGACAGGGGGCCGTTCACCCCTCCACTTT. Amino acids: CASSAGTGGRSPLHF. The chain couples TRBV6-6 to TRBJ1-6; 12 bases are shared with TRBD1. Per the germline V gene, CDR1 is MNHNY and CDR2 is SVGAGI (reference sequence). This CDR3 region has 15 residues. V shed 6 bases and J 9 bases; nucleotides not matched to a gene: 6.

This clone appeared many times. The V call is TRBV5-4, the J call TRBJ1-6, with TRBD1 identical over 8 bases. J gave up 0 bases and V 4 bases, and 3 bases lay outside the gene matches. Germline V gene lookup returns CDR1 SGHNT and CDR2 YYREEE (reference sequence). The CDR3 consists of 16 residues. The CDR3 region has the DNA TGTGCCAGCAGCCGACAGGGGAGCTCCTATAATTCACCCCTCCACTTT. Translated, it gives CASSRQGSSYNSPLHF. The full variable domain, in which reference TRBV5-4 and TRBJ1-6 provide the parts outside the CDR3, is ETGVTQSPTHLIKTRGQQVTLRCSSQSGHNTVSWYQQALGQGPQFIFQYYREEENGRGNFPPRFSGLQFPNYSSELNVNALELDDSALYLCASSRQGSSYNSPLHFGNGTRLTVT.

The genes are TRBV29-1 and TRBJ2-3; D is ambiguous. Trimming left V 2 bases short and J 5 bases short, with 5 bases between. This CDR3 comprises 11 residues. Germline V gene sequence: CDR1 SQVTM, CDR2 ANQGSEA. CDR3 protein: CSVESGDTQYF. The CDR3 nucleotides read TGCAGCGTTGAATCCGGAGATACGCAGTATTTT.

The gene calls are TRBV9 and TRBJ2-1; no clear D gene. The V gene lost 0 bases and the J gene lost 2 bases, with 9 bases spanning the gap. CDR1 is SGDLS and CDR2 is YYNGEE in the germline V gene. This CDR3 region has 15 residues. CDR3 region: CASSVVGATYNEQFF. In nucleotides, the CDR3 is TGTGCCAGCAGCGTAGTCGGAGCCACCTACAATGAGCAGTTCTTC.

The chain uses TRBV27 and TRBJ1-1, with 10 bases fitting TRBD1. Germline values: CDR1 MNHEY, CDR2 SMNVEV (reference sequence). The CDR3 is made up of 15 amino acids. The V segment lost 4 bases and the J segment 0 bases; nucleotides outside the gene matches: 2. The CDR3 bases are TGTGCCAGCAGTTATGGGACAGGGGTGAACACTGAAGCTTTCTTT. This encodes CASSYGTGVNTEAFF.

CDR3 amino acids: CASSYAASGKVSEQFF. The CDR3 DNA reads as TGTGCCAGCAGTTACGCGGCTAGCGGGAAGGTGAGTGAGCAGTTCTTC. This chain joins TRBV6-5 and TRBJ2-1, with TRBD2 identical over 9 bases. This CDR3 spans 16 amino acids. CDR1 and CDR2 from the germline V gene are MNHEY and SVGAGI. Unmatched junction bases numbered 11, after V lost 2 bases and J lost 9 bases.

The chain couples TRBV29-1 to TRBJ1-3, with D tentatively TRBD1 (6 bases). The CDR3 extends over 18 amino acids. Between the trimmed V and J ends, which lost 6 bases and 0 bases, there was a span of 24 bases. Per the germline V gene, CDR1 is SQVTM and CDR2 is ANQGSEA. The CDR3 coding sequence is TGCAGCGTGACAGACGCAACCAGGGGCACCTCCTCTGGAAACACCATATATTTT. As protein: CSVTDATRGTSSGNTIYF.

V usage is TRBV5-4 and J usage is TRBJ1-6, with 8 bases identical to TRBD1. With 1 base clipped from V and 7 bases from J, the junction kept 4 bases outside the gene matches. The CDR3 is made up of 15 amino acids. Looked up from germline, CDR1 is SGHNT and CDR2 is YYREEE (reference sequence). The CDR3 DNA follows: TGTGCCAGCAGCTTGATTCAGGGGGCAAATTCACCCCTCCACTTT. Its translation: CASSLIQGANSPLHF.

Points on this clone: A read error may explain this, as a much larger clone is one base away. The same CDR3 is also encoded by other DNA sequences in this sample. The chain uses TRBV11-2 and TRBJ2-1; D possibly corresponds to TRBD2 (6 bases). CDR3 length: 13 residues. V shed 1 base and J shed 7 bases, with 8 bases lying between them. CDR1 and CDR2 (germline): SGHAT, FQNNGV. The CDR3 nucleotides are TGTGCCAGCAGCTTAGGGGGGAGGAATGAGCAGTTCTTC. Residues: CASSLGGRNEQFF.

The chain links TRBV27 to TRBJ2-7; no firm D call. V shed 0 bases and J shed 4 bases, with 13 bases lying between them. This CDR3 has 15 residues. The germline V gene has CDR1 MNHEY and CDR2 SMNVEV (reference sequence). The CDR3 region has the DNA TGTGCCAGCAGTTTATCGGGCTACAGCTTATACGAGCAGTACTTC. Its translation is CASSLSGYSLYEQYF.

The CDR3 here is CATSRVGTGKRNEQFF. The CDR3 coding sequence is TGTGCCACCAGCAGAGTTGGGACAGGGAAGAGAAATGAGCAGTTCTTC. The rearrangement uses TRBV15 and TRBJ2-1, with TRBD1 matching over 9 bases. Trimming removed 1 base from V and 7 bases from J; junction bases left unmatched: 8. The CDR3 has 16 amino acids. CDR1 and CDR2 (germline): LNHNV, YYDKDF (reference sequence).

Written as DNA, the CDR3 is TGTGCCAGCAGTGAACAGAATTCACCCCTCCACTTT. It is translated as CASSEQNSPLHF. The chain is built from TRBV12-3 or TRBV12-4 and TRBJ1-6; D not resolved. This CDR3 region has 12 residues. The ends were cut back, 5 bases at V and 7 bases at J, with 6 bases in the middle.

The chain is built from TRBV9 and TRBJ2-1; 7 nucleotides match TRBD1. V lost 4 bases, J lost 8 bases, and 15 bases stayed unmatched. Germline V gives CDR1 SGDLS, CDR2 YYNGEE. The CDR3 contains 16 residues. The CDR3: CASSPSLHVGGYEQFF. The CDR3 DNA is TGTGCCAGCAGCCCCTCACTCCATGTAGGGGGCTATGAGCAGTTCTTC.

The chain links TRBV6-5 to TRBJ2-7; 9 bases agree with TRBD2. The CDR3 length is 15 residues. V lost 4 bases and J lost 4; bases outside the gene matches: 8. Germline CDR1 MNHEY, CDR2 SVGAGI. In nucleotides, the CDR3 is TGTGCCAGCAGTTTAGATAGCGGGAGTTTTTACGAGCAGTACTTC. Translating gives CASSLDSGSFYEQYF.

The chain has TRBV5-1 and TRBJ2-7, with a weak D call TRBD1 (6 bases). Germline assignment: CDR1 SGHRS and CDR2 YFSETQ. This CDR3 spans 15 amino acids. V was cut by 0 bases and J by 3 bases, with 13 bases left in between. CDR3 sequence (DNA): TGCGCCAGCAGCTTGGGAGGACAGCTAAACTACGAGCAGTACTTC. Protein product: CASSLGGQLNYEQYF.

The V and J genes are TRBV4-3 and TRBJ2-3, with TRBD1 identical over 10 bases. Germline V CDR1 and CDR2: LGHNA, YSLEER. CDR3 length: 16 amino acids. After removal of 4 bases from V and 2 bases from J, the junction contained 6 bases not matched to a gene. The CDR3, as DNA: TGCGCCAGCAGCCGAGGGGACAGGGGAAACACAGATACGCAGTATTTT. This codes for CASSRGDRGNTDTQYF.

The chain combines TRBV11-1 with TRBJ1-1; 9 nucleotides match TRBD1. This CDR3 region has 14 residues. The germline CDR1 and CDR2 sequences are SGHAT and FQDESV (reference sequence). V lost 5 bases and J lost 5; bases outside the gene matches: 6. This CDR3 is CASSARQGGTEAFF. In nucleotides, the CDR3 is TGTGCCAGCAGCGCAAGACAGGGGGGAACTGAAGCTTTCTTT.